The 5 T cell receptor beta chains below all came from one sample that was sequenced in a study of cytomegalovirus exposure and HLA in healthy donors. With 60 Vbeta and 13 Jbeta primers, the PCR was carried out. Generated by immunoSEQ multiplex PCR, the TCRdb table keeps only in-frame clones and is missing some. Here the sample spans 200,000 or so clones, roughly 87% being singletons. The material sequenced was PBMCs. The receptors derive from a girl less than two years old in good health and CMV-seronegative.

The chain employs TRBV5-6 and TRBJ1-1; D gene ambiguous. V lost 5 bases and J lost 8, with 10 bases in between. There are 11 residues in the CDR3. Germline V gene data show CDR1 as SGHDT and CDR2 as YYEEEE. This CDR3 reads CASSHRTEAFF. CDR3 in DNA: TGTGCCAGCAGTCACAGAACAGAAGCTTTCTTT.

This clone occurred once. The rearrangement joins TRBV29-1 to TRBJ2-1, with 9 bases fitting TRBD2. CDR1 is SQVTM, CDR2 ANQGSEA, per germline. CDR3 length equals 15 residues. The junction had 4 bases not matched to a gene; V was cut back by 2 bases and J by 2 bases. CDR3 nucleotides: TGCAGCGTTGAATCGCGGGAGGGCCCCTACAATGAGCAGTTCTTC. Translated, it gives CSVESREGPYNEQFF.

Here the CDR3 DNA reads TGTGCCACCAGCAGACTAGTCGAAGGCGCAGATACGCAGTATTTT. Encoded protein: CATSRLVEGADTQYF. This rearrangement joins TRBV15 to TRBJ2-3, with D uncertain. This CDR3 has 15 amino acids. The ends were cut back, 2 bases at V and 4 bases at J, with 13 bases in the middle. Germline V lookup: CDR1 LNHNV, CDR2 YYDKDF (reference sequence).

The genes are TRBV2 and TRBJ2-1; a weak D match, TRBD2 (5 bases). Germline-derived CDR1 and CDR2 are SNHLY and FYNNEI. V was shortened by 6 bases and J by 8 bases, with 14 bases between the two germline ends. The CDR3 is 13 residues long. The CDR3 loop is CASRASSIYEQFF. As DNA, the CDR3 is TGTGCCAGCAGGGCTAGCAGTATCTATGAGCAGTTCTTC.

This chain joins TRBV7-9 and TRBJ2-1; 12 bases fit TRBD2. V gave up 1 base and J gave up 10 bases; unmatched junction bases: 2. The germline CDR1 and CDR2 sequences are SEHNR and FQNEAQ (reference sequence). This CDR3 spans 14 amino acids. CDR3 sequence reads: CASSLGLAGGEQFF. CDR3 coding DNA: TGTGCCAGCAGCTTAGGCCTAGCGGGAGGGGAGCAGTTCTTC.